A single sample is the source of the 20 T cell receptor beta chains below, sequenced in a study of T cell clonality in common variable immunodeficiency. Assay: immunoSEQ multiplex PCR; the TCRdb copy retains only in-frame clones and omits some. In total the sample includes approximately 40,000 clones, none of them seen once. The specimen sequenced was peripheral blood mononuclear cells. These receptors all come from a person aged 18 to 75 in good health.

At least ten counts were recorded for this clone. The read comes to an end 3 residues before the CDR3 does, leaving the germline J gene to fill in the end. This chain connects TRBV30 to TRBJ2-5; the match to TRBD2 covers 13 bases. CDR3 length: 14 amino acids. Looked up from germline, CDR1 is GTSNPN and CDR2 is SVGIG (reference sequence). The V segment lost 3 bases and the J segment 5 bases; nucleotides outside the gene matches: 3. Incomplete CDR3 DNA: TGTGCCTGGAGGGGACTAGCGGGAAGGGAGACC. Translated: CAWRGLAGRET. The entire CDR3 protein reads CAWRGLAGRETQYF.

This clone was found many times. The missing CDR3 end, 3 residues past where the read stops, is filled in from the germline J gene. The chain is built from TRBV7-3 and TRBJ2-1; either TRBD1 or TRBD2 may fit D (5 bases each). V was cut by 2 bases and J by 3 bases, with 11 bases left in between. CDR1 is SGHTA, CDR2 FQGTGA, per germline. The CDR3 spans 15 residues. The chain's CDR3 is CASSLDSGSYNEQFF. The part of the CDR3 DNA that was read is TGTGCCAGCAGCTTAGACTCAGGGAGCTACAATGAG.

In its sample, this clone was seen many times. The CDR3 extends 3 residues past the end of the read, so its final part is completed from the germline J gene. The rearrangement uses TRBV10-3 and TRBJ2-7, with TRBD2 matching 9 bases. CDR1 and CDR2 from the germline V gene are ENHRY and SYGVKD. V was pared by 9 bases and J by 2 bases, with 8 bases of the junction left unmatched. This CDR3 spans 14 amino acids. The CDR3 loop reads CAIGAGGSAYEQYF. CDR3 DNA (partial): TGTGCCATTGGGGCGGGGGGGAGCGCCTACGAG.

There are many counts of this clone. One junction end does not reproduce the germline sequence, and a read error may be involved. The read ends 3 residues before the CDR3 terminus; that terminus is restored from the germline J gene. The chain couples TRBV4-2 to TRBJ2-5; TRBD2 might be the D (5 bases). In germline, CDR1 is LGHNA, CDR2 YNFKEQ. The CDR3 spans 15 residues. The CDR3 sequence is CASSQDRAVRETQYF. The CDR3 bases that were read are TGCGCCAGCAGCCAAGATAGAGCGGTCCGGGAGACC.

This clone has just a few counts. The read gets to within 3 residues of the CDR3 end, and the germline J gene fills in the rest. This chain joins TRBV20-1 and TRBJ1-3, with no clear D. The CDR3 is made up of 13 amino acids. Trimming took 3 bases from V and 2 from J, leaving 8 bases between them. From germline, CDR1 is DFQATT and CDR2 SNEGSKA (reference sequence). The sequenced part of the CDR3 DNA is TGCAGTGCTAGGGACGGGGCTGGAAACACC. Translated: CSARDGAGNT. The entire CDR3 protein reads CSARDGAGNTIYF.

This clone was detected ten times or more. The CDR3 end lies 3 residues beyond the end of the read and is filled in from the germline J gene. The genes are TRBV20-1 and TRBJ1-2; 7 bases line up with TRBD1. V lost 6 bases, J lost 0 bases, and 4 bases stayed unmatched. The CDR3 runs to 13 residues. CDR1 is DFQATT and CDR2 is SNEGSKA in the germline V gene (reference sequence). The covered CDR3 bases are TGCAGTGCATCGACAGGGACTAACTATGGC. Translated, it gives CSASTGTNYG. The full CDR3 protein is CSASTGTNYGYTF.

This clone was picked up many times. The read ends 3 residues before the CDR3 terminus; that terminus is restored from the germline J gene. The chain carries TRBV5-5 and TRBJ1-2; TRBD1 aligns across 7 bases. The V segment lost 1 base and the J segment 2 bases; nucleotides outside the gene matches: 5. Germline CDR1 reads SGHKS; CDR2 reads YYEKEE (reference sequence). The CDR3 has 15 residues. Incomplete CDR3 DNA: TGTGCCAGCAGCTTGTGGTCGACAGGGAACTATGGC. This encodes CASSLWSTGNYG. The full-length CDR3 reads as CASSLWSTGNYGYTF.

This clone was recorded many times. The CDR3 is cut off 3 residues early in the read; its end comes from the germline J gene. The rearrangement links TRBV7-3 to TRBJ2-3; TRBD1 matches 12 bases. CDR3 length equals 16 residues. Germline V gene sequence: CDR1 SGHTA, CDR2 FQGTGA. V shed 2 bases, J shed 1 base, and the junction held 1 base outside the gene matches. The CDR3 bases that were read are TGTGCCAGCAGCTTAGGGGACAGGGGGCGCACAGATACG. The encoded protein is CASSLGDRGRTDT. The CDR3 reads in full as CASSLGDRGRTDTQYF. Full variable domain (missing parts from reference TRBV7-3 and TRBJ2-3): GAGVSQTPSNKVTEKGKYVELRCDPISGHTALYWYRQSLGQGPEFLIYFQGTGAADDSGLPNDRFFAVRPEGSVSTLKIQRTERGDSAVYLCASSLGDRGRTDTQYFGPGTRLTVL.

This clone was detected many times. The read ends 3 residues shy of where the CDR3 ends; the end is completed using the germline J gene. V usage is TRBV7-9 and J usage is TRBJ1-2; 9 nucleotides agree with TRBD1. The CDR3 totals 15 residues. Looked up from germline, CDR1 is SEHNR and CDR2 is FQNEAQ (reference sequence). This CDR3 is CASSLDVWDREGYTF. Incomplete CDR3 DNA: TGTGCCAGCAGCTTAGACGTATGGGACAGGGAGGGC.

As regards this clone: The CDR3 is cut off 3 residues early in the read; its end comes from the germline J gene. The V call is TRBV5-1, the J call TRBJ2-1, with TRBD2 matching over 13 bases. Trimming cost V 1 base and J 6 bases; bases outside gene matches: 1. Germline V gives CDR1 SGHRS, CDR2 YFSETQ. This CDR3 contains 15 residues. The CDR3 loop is CASSLRTSGGNEQFF. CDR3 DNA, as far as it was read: TGCGCCAGCAGCTTGAGGACTAGCGGGGGCAATGAG.

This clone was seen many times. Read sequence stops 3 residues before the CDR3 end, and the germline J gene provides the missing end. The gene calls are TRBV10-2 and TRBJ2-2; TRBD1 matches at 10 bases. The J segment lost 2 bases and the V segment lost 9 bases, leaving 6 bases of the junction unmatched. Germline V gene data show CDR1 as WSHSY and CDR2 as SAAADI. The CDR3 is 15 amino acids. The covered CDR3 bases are TGCGCCAGTGGGGACAGGGGACTTAACACCGGGGAG. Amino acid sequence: CASGDRGLNTGE. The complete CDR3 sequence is CASGDRGLNTGELFF.

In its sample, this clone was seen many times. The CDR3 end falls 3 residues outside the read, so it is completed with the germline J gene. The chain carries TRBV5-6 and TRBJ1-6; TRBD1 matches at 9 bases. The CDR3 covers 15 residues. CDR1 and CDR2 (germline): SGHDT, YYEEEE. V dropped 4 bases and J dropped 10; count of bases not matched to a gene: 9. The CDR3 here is CASSPTGQGDSPLHF. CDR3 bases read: TGTGCCAGCAGCCCGACGGGACAGGGCGACTCACCC.

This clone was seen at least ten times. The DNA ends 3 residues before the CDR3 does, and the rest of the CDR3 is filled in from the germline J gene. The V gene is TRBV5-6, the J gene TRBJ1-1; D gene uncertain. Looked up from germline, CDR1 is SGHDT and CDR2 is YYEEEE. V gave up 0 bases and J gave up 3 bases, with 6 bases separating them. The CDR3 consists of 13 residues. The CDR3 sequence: CASSLVTDTEAFF. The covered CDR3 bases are TGTGCCAGCAGCTTGGTCACAGACACTGAA.

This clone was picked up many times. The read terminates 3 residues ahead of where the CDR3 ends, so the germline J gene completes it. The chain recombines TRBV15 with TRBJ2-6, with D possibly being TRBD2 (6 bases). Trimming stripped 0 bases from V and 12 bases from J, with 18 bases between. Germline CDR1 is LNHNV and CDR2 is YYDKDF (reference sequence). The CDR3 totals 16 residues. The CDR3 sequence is CATSREVSSGLAVLTF. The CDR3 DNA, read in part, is TGTGCCACCAGCAGAGAAGTATCATCGGGACTGGCCGTC.

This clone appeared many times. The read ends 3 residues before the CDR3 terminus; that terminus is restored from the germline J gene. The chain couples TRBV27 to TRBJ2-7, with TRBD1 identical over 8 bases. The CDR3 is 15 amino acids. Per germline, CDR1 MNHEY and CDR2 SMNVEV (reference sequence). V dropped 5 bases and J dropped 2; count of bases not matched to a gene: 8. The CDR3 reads CASSPDRVHPYEQYF. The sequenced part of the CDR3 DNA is TGTGCCAGCAGTCCGGACAGGGTCCACCCCTACGAG.

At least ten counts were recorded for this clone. CDR3 bases read: TGTGCCAGCAGTTTAGGTGCGGGGGGGTCATTAGCCTACAATGAG. Its protein is CASSLGAGGSLAYNE. The CDR3 in full is CASSLGAGGSLAYNEQFF. The chain carries TRBV12-3 or TRBV12-4 and TRBJ2-1, with 9 bases aligning to TRBD2. The read is 3 residues too short to cover the CDR3 end, so that end is filled in from the germline J gene. With 1 base clipped from V and 2 bases from J, the junction kept 9 bases outside the gene matches. This CDR3 is built from 18 residues.

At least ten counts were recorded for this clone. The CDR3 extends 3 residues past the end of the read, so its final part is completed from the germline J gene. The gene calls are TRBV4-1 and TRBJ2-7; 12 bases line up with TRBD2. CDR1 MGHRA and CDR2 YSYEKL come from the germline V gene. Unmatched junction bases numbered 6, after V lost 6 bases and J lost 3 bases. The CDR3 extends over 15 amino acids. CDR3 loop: CASREQGLAGYEQYF. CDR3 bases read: TGCGCCAGCAGGGAACAGGGACTAGCGGGCTACGAG.

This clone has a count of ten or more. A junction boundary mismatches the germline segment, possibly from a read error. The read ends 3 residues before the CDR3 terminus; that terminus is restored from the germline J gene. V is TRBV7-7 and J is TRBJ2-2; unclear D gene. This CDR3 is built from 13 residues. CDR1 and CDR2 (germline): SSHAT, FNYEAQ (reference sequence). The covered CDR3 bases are TGTGCTAGCAGCCCAATCAGCACCGGGGAG. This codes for CASSPISTGE. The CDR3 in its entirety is CASSPISTGELFF.

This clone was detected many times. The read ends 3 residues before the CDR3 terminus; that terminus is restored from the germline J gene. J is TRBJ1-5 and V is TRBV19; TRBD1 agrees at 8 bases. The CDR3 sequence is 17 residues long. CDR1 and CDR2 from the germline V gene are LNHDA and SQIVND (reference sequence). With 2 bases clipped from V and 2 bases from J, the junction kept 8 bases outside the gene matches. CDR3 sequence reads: CASSIRDRGRGNQPQHF. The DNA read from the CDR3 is TGTGCCAGTAGTATACGAGACAGGGGAAGGGGCAATCAGCCC. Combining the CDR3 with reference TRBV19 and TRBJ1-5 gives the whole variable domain DGGITQSPKYLFRKEGQNVTLSCEQNLNHDAMYWYRQDPGQGLRLIYYSQIVNDFQKGDIAEGYSVSREKKESFPLTVTSAQKNPTAFYLCASSIRDRGRGNQPQHFGDGTRLSIL.

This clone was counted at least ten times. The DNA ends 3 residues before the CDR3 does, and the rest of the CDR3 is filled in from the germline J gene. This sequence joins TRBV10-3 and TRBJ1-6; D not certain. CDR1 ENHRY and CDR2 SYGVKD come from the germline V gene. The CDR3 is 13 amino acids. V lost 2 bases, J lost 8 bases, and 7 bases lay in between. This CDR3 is CAISESGDSPLHF. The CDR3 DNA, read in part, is TGTGCCATCAGTGAGAGCGGAGATTCACCC.